These 28 T cell receptor beta chains originate from one sample sequenced in a study of regulatory T cells in long-lasting Graves disease. To make TCR beta libraries, researchers used iRepertoire HTBI primers and Arm-PCR of CDR3 regions. TCRdb reanalysed the multiplex PCR reads using MiXCR and keeps one entry per CDR3 protein. The table has roughly 250,000 distinct CDR3 sequences, approximately 20% seen once. Time point described: newly diagnosed GD, antithyroid drugs for less than 3 months. The TCR library used RNA extracted from PBMCs. These sequences were also reported in another study, on T cells in Graves' hyperthyroidism and ophthalmopathy.

Sequencing was performed on peripheral blood mononuclear cells (PBMCs), taken at new diagnosis, from a patient treated with antithyroid drugs. These receptors were collected from a woman in her twenties or thirties with Graves disease.

In this sample, this clonotype turned up many times. V and J are TRBV15 and TRBJ1-5, with D tentatively TRBD1 (6 bases). CDR1 and CDR2 from the germline V gene are LNHNV and YYDKDF (reference sequence). The CDR3 is 15 residues long. V was shortened by 1 base and J by 3 bases, with 10 bases between the two germline ends. The CDR3: CATSRVQGFNQPQHF. The CDR3 DNA reads TGTGCCACCAGCAGAGTGCAGGGGTTCAATCAGCCCCAGCATTTT.

This sequence joins TRBV6-2 or TRBV6-3 and TRBJ1-5; D perhaps matches TRBD1 (6 bases). This CDR3 spans 14 amino acids. The germline gives CDR1 MNHEY, CDR2 SVGEGT. V was pared by 8 bases and J by 1 base, with 12 bases between. The CDR3 spells CASGQDSSNQPQHF. CDR3 in DNA: TGTGCCAGCGGTCAGGACAGCAGCAATCAGCCCCAGCATTTT.

This clonotype was seen many times. The gene calls are TRBV7-6 and TRBJ2-7; D unclear. The CDR3 covers 13 residues. The germline V gene has CDR1 SGHVS and CDR2 FNYEAQ. V lost 5 bases, J lost 7 bases, and 15 bases lay in between. The chain's CDR3 is CASSPHSGVEQYF. CDR3 nucleotides: TGTGCCAGCAGCCCCCACTCCGGTGTTGAGCAGTACTTC.

At least ten counts were recorded for this clonotype. The gene calls are TRBV6-9 and TRBJ1-3; D uncertain. Germline-derived CDR1 and CDR2 are MNHGY and SVAAGI. The CDR3 spans 19 residues. V lost 2 bases to trimming and J lost 0 bases, with 20 bases between them. In DNA, the CDR3 is TGTGCCAGCAGTTATCGCCTCTCGGCGGGGTTTAACTCTGGAAACACCATATATTTT. Amino acid sequence: CASSYRLSAGFNSGNTIYF.

A word on this clonotype: A read error may explain this, as a much larger clone is one base away. This rearrangement joins TRBV3-1 to TRBJ1-2, with TRBD1 as a possible D gene (5 bases). The CDR3 is 15 amino acids. The ends were cut back, 0 bases at V and 3 bases at J, with 11 bases in the middle. Germline CDR1 and CDR2: LGHDT and YNNKEL (reference sequence). The CDR3 coding sequence is TGTGCCAGCAGCCAAGATCCCGGGACCTACTATGGCTACACCTTC. Protein sequence: CASSQDPGTYYGYTF.

The V gene is TRBV20-1, the J gene TRBJ1-2; D ambiguous. Germline CDR1 reads DFQATT; CDR2 reads SNEGSKA (reference sequence). The CDR3 is made up of 11 amino acids. V shed 5 bases and J shed 4 bases, with 8 bases lying between them. CDR3 sequence (DNA): TGCAGTGCTGAGATGGTCTATGGCTACACCTTC. Translation gives CSAEMVYGYTF.

This clonotype was found a few times. This chain connects TRBV6-1 to TRBJ1-2, with D perhaps TRBD1 (6 bases). V was pared by 6 bases and J by 7 bases, with 21 bases between. CDR3 size: 15 residues. Germline V gives CDR1 MNHNS, CDR2 SASEGT. This chain's CDR3 is CASSSNRVFEFGYTF. DNA of the CDR3: TGTGCCAGCAGCTCTAACAGGGTTTTCGAGTTTGGCTACACCTTC.

This clonotype was recorded many times. The rearrangement uses TRBV19 and TRBJ2-3; no clear D. The CDR3 spans 13 residues. Trimming left V 6 bases short and J 1 base short, with 8 bases between. Germline V gene sequence: CDR1 LNHDA, CDR2 SQIVND (reference sequence). CDR3 sequence: CASSMWRTDTQYF. The CDR3, as DNA: TGTGCCAGTAGCATGTGGCGCACAGATACGCAGTATTTT.

The V call is TRBV10-2, the J call TRBJ2-1, with TRBD2 matching over 10 bases. Trimming cost V 6 bases and J 7 bases; bases outside gene matches: 6. This CDR3 spans 14 amino acids. Germline V gene lookup returns CDR1 WSHSY and CDR2 SAAADI. The chain's CDR3 is CASRVAGGGNEQFF. The CDR3 DNA follows: TGCGCCAGCAGGGTAGCGGGGGGTGGGAATGAGCAGTTCTTC.

There are many counts of this clonotype. The chain has TRBV6-1 and TRBJ2-2, with 9 bases identical to TRBD2. V was pared by 5 bases and J by 0 bases, with 7 bases of the junction left unmatched. This CDR3 is built from 17 residues. CDR1 MNHNS and CDR2 SASEGT come from the germline V gene. The CDR3 loop reads CASSRGAGGPNTGELFF. As DNA, the CDR3 is TGTGCCAGCAGTAGAGGAGCGGGGGGACCGAACACCGGGGAGCTGTTTTTT.

This clonotype was seen repeatedly, ten times or more. The rearrangement uses TRBV2 and TRBJ1-1; possible D gene TRBD1, 6 bases. The CDR3 runs 14 residues. The germline CDR1 and CDR2 sequences are SNHLY and FYNNEI. The ends were cut back, 7 bases at V and 1 base at J, with 13 bases in the middle. The CDR3 loop is CASKTPGENTEAFF. In nucleotides, the CDR3 is TGTGCCAGCAAAACCCCAGGGGAGAACACTGAAGCTTTCTTT. The whole variable domain, filled in from reference TRBV2 and TRBJ1-1, reads EPEVTQTPSHQVTQMGQEVILRCVPISNHLYFYWYRQILGQKVEFLVSFYNNEISEKSEIFDDQFSVERPDGSNFTLKIRSTKLEDSAMYFCASKTPGENTEAFFGQGTRLTVV.

This clonotype has a count of ten or more. The CDR3 sequence: CASSHQGALNEQFF. The CDR3 coding sequence is TGTGCCAGCAGCCACCAGGGGGCCTTGAATGAGCAGTTCTTC. This chain connects TRBV3-1 to TRBJ2-1; 8 bases are shared with TRBD1. The CDR3 has 14 amino acids. V dropped 3 bases and J dropped 7; count of bases not matched to a gene: 5. Per the germline V gene, CDR1 is LGHDT and CDR2 is YNNKEL (reference sequence).

About this clonotype: This may stem from a read error, because a much larger clone lies one nucleotide away. The gene calls are TRBV20-1 and TRBJ1-1; D is ambiguous. From germline, CDR1 is DFQATT and CDR2 SNEGSKA (reference sequence). The V gene lost 4 bases and the J gene lost 3 bases, with 9 bases spanning the gap. This CDR3 contains 12 residues. The DNA for the CDR3 is TGCAGTGCTACCCAACCGTACACTGAAGCTTTCTTT. As protein: CSATQPYTEAFF.

V gene TRBV20-1 combines with J gene TRBJ2-1, with 7 positions matching TRBD1. V was clipped by 6 bases and J by 6 bases; unmatched bases: 8. Germline loops: CDR1 DFQATT, CDR2 SNEGSKA (reference sequence). The CDR3 totals 13 residues. CDR3 sequence: CSAQKGAVNEQFF. The DNA for the CDR3 is TGCAGTGCCCAGAAGGGGGCGGTCAATGAGCAGTTCTTC.

At least ten counts were recorded for this clonotype. A read error may account for a junction end that differs from germline. This chain uses TRBV5-1 with TRBJ1-2, with 9 bases identical to TRBD1. Germline values: CDR1 SGHRS, CDR2 YFSETQ. The CDR3 runs 16 residues. CDR3 amino acids: CASSLARGQGSWGYTF. CDR3 sequence (DNA): TGTGCCAGCAGCTTGGCCAGAGGACAGGGGAGTTGGGGCTACACCTTC.

The sample holds many counts of this clonotype. This sequence joins TRBV12-3 or TRBV12-4 and TRBJ2-7, with D tentatively TRBD1 (6 bases). The CDR3 has 14 residues. Trimming took off 4 bases at V and 5 bases at J, with 15 bases between the two ends. CDR3 sequence: CASSSQGDLDEQYF. The CDR3 region has the DNA TGTGCCAGCAGTTCACAGGGAGATCTGGACGAGCAGTACTTC.

This clonotype has at least ten counts. The V gene is TRBV7-2, the J gene TRBJ2-1; D could derive from TRBD1 or TRBD2 (6 bases each). Germline loops: CDR1 SGHTA, CDR2 FQGNSA. V lost 4 bases, J lost 4 bases, and 17 bases lay in between. The CDR3 is 16 residues long. In nucleotides, the CDR3 is TGTGCCAGCAGCTGGCAAACGGGGGCGCTTTACAATGAGCAGTTCTTC. This gives the protein CASSWQTGALYNEQFF.

This clonotype showed up just a few times. The gene calls are TRBV10-3 and TRBJ2-5; D not certain. The CDR3 runs 13 residues. Germline V CDR1 and CDR2: ENHRY, SYGVKD. V lost 0 bases, J lost 9 bases, and 11 bases lay in between. CDR3 amino acids: CAISESNSWPQYF. For the CDR3, the DNA is TGTGCCATCAGTGAGTCGAATAGCTGGCCCCAGTACTTC.

This clonotype was seen many times. The chain carries TRBV4-1 and TRBJ1-6, with TRBD1 matching over 9 bases. V was clipped by 0 bases and J by 8 bases; unmatched bases: 11. The CDR3 runs to 18 residues. CDR1 MGHRA and CDR2 YSYEKL come from the germline V gene. CDR3 sequence (DNA): TGCGCCAGCAGCCAAGATCCGGGGCCTGGGACAGGGTATTCACCCCTCCACTTT. It is translated as CASSQDPGPGTGYSPLHF.

Worth noting for this clonotype: A far larger clone lies a single base away; this is likely a read error. The CDR3 DNA reads as TGTGCCAGCTCTTCGGGACAGGGTCACGATGAGCAGTCCTTC. It yields the protein CASSSGQGHDEQSF. The J gene is TRBJ2-3, the V gene TRBV18; 9 bases are shared with TRBD1. Germline V gene lookup returns CDR1 KGHSH and CDR2 LQKENI. The CDR3 extends over 14 amino acids.

This clonotype has ten or more counts. The rearrangement joins TRBV20-1 to TRBJ2-7; 8 nucleotides match TRBD1. The CDR3 totals 14 residues. V lost 5 bases to trimming and J lost 2 bases; unmatched junction nucleotides: 8. Germline V gives CDR1 DFQATT, CDR2 SNEGSKA (reference sequence). Here the CDR3 DNA reads TGCAGTGCTGCAACGGGACAGGCCACCTACGAGCAGTACTTC. Its translation is CSAATGQATYEQYF.

In this sample, this clonotype turned up many times. J is TRBJ2-1 and V is TRBV19, with 11 bases identical to TRBD2. Trimming removed 8 bases from V and 5 bases from J; junction bases left unmatched: 2. The CDR3 is 13 amino acids. CDR1 and CDR2 from the germline V gene are LNHDA and SQIVND (reference sequence). The CDR3 nucleotides read TGTGCCAGTGGGACTAGCGGAAACAATGAGCAGTTCTTC. It is translated as CASGTSGNNEQFF. The whole variable domain, remainder taken from reference TRBV19 and TRBJ2-1, is DGGITQSPKYLFRKEGQNVTLSCEQNLNHDAMYWYRQDPGQGLRLIYYSQIVNDFQKGDIAEGYSVSREKKESFPLTVTSAQKNPTAFYLCASGTSGNNEQFFGPGTRLTVL.

This clonotype was counted ten times or more. The V gene is TRBV7-9, the J gene TRBJ2-7; D not certain. V lost 8 bases to trimming and J lost 5 bases, with 13 bases between them. In germline, CDR1 is SEHNR, CDR2 FQNEAQ (reference sequence). The CDR3 length is 12 residues. The CDR3 coding sequence is TGTGCCAGCTCGGAGTTGTTAGACGAGCAGTACTTC. Protein sequence: CASSELLDEQYF.

This clonotype appeared many times. V is TRBV3-1 and J is TRBJ1-2; 12 nucleotides line up with TRBD1. V gave up 3 bases and J gave up 0 bases; unmatched junction bases: 20. The CDR3 runs 22 residues. CDR1 and CDR2 from the germline V gene are LGHDT and YNNKEL (reference sequence). CDR3 DNA sequence: TGTGCCAGCAGCCAGTCCGCCGGGACAGGGGGCCACATCGGGCAGGCTAACTATGGCTACACCTTC. Protein sequence: CASSQSAGTGGHIGQANYGYTF. The variable domain in full, with the rest retrieved from reference TRBV3-1 and TRBJ1-2, is DTAVSQTPKYLVTQMGNDKSIKCEQNLGHDTMYWYKQDSKKFLKIMFSYNNKELIINETVPNRFSPKSPDKAHLNLHINSLELGDSAVYFCASSQSAGTGGHIGQANYGYTFGSGTRLTVV.

This clonotype has at least ten counts. The V gene is TRBV11-3, the J gene TRBJ2-2; 7 bases match TRBD2. CDR1 SGHNT and CDR2 YENEEA come from the germline V gene. The CDR3 length is 14 residues. J was trimmed by 6 bases and V by 1 base; bases with no gene match: 2. CDR3 DNA sequence: TGTGCCAGCAGCTTAGGAGCGGGGTCCGGGGAGCTGTTTTTT. Protein sequence: CASSLGAGSGELFF.

This clonotype was counted at least ten times. The gene calls are TRBV5-1 and TRBJ1-6; perhaps TRBD1 as D (6 bases). The ends were cut back, 2 bases at V and 10 bases at J, with 13 bases in the middle. The germline CDR1 and CDR2 sequences are SGHRS and YFSETQ. This CDR3 spans 14 amino acids. The CDR3 DNA follows: TGCGCCAGCAGCTTAGACAGGTTTTACTCACCCCTCCACTTT. Translating it yields CASSLDRFYSPLHF.

There are a few counts of this clonotype. The chain carries TRBV4-1 and TRBJ2-6; unclear D gene. Germline lookup yields CDR1 MGHRA and CDR2 YSYEKL. This CDR3 is built from 16 residues. Trimming removed 0 bases at V and 0 bases at J, with 6 bases between. The DNA for the CDR3 is TGCGCCAGCAGCCAAGATCCAATCTCTGGGGCCAACGTCCTGACTTTC. Protein: CASSQDPISGANVLTF.

This clonotype came up a few times. The chain uses TRBV20-1 and TRBJ2-1; D unresolved. The CDR3 consists of 14 residues. The germline gives CDR1 DFQATT, CDR2 SNEGSKA (reference sequence). The CDR3: CSSREGLLYNEQFF. CDR3 bases: TGCAGCTCTAGGGAAGGGCTCCTTTACAATGAGCAGTTCTTC.